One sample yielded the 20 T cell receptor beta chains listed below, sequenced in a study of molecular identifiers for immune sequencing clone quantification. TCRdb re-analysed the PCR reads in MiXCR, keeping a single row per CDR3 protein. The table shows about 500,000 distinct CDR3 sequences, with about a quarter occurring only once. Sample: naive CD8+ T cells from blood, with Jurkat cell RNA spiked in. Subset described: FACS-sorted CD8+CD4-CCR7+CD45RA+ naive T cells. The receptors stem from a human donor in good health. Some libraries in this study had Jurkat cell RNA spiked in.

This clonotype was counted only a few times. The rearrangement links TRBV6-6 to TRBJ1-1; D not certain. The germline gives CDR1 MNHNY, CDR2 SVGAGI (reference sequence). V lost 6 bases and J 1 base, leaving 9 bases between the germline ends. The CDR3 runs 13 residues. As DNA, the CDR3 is TGTGCCAGCAGGGCAACAGCGAACACTGAAGCTTTCTTT. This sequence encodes CASRATANTEAFF.

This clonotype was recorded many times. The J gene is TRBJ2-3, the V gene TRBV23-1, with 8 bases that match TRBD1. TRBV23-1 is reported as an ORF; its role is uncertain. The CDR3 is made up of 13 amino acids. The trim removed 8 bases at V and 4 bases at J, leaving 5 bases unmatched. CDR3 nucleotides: TGCGCCAGCGCAAGGACAGGGCCAGATACGCAGTATTTT. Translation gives CASARTGPDTQYF.

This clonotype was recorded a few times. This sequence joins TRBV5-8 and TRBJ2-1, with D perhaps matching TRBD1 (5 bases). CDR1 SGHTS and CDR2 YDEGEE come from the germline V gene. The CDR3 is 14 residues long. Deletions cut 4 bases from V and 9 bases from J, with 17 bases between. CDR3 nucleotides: TGTGCCAGCAGCCAGGGAACGTACCGCGGTGAGCAGTTCTTC. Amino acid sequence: CASSQGTYRGEQFF.

This CDR3 is CASSPAGPSVSNYGYTF. In DNA, the CDR3 is TGTGCCAGCAGCCCTGCGGGACCCTCCGTCTCTAACTATGGCTACACCTTC. The V and J genes are TRBV28 and TRBJ1-2, with D tentatively TRBD1 (5 bases). The V end lost 6 bases, the J end lost 0 bases, and 20 bases lay between the germline ends. CDR1 and CDR2 (germline): MDHEN, SYDVKM. The CDR3 has 17 residues.

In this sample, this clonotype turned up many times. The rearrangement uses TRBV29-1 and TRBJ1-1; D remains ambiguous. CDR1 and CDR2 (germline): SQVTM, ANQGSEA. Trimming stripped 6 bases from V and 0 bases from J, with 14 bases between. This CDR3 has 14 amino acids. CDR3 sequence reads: CSVPAAAMNTEAFF. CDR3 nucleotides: TGCAGCGTCCCGGCAGCCGCCATGAACACTGAAGCTTTCTTT.

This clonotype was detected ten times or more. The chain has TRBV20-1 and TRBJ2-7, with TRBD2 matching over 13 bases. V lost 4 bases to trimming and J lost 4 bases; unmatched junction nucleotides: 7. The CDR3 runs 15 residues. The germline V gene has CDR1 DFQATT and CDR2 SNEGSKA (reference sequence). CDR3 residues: CSAKGLAGAKYEQYF. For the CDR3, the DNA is TGCAGTGCTAAAGGACTAGCGGGAGCCAAGTACGAGCAGTACTTC.

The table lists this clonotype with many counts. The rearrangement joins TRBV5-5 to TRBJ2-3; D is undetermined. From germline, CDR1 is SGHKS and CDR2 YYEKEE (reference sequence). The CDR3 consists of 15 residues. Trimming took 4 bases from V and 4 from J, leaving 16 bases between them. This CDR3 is CASSPIKGRPDTQYF. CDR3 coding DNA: TGTGCCAGCAGCCCCATAAAAGGACGCCCAGATACGCAGTATTTT.

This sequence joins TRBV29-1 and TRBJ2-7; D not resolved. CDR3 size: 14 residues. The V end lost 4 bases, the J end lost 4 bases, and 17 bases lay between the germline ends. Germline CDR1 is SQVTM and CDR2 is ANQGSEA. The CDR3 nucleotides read TGCAGCGTTGTATGGTCTTTGGCGAGGTACGAGCAGTACTTC. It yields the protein CSVVWSLARYEQYF.

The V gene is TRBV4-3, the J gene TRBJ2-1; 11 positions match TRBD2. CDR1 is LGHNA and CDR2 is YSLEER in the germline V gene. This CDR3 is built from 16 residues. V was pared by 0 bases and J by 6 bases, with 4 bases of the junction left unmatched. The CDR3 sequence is CASSQDTSGSCNEQFF. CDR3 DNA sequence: TGCGCCAGCAGCCAAGATACTAGCGGGAGCTGCAATGAGCAGTTCTTC.

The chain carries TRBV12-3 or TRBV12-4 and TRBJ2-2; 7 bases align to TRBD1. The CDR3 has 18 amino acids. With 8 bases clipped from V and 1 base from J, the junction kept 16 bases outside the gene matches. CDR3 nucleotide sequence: TGTGCCAGCGTACCCGGGACAGAGACCATACGGAACACCGGGGAGCTGTTTTTT. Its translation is CASVPGTETIRNTGELFF.

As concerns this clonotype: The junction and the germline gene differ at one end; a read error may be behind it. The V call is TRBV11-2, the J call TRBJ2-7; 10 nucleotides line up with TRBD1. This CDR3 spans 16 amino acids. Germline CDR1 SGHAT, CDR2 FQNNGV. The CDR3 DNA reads TGTGCCAGCGGCTTTACGACCGGGACAGGGGCAAACGAGCAGTACTTC. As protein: CASGFTTGTGANEQYF. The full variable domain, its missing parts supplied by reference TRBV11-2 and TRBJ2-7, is EAGVAQSPRYKIIEKRQSVAFWCNPISGHATLYWYQQILGQGPKLLIQFQNNGVVDDSQLPKDRFSAERLKGVDSTLKIQPAKLEDSAVYLCASGFTTGTGANEQYFGPGTRLTVT.

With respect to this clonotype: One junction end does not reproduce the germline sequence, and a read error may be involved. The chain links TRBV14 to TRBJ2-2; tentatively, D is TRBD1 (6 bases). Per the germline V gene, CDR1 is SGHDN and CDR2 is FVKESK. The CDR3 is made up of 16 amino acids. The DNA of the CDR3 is TGTGCCAGCAGCCTAGGGACACGGGATTGGACCGGGGAGCAGTTTTTT. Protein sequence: CASSLGTRDWTGEQFF. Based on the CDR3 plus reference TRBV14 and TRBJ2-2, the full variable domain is EAGVTQFPSHSVIEKGQTVTLRCDPISGHDNLYWYRRVMGKEIKFLLHFVKESKQDESGMPNNRFLAERTGGTYSTLKVQPAELEDSGVYFCASSLGTRDWTGEQFFGEGSRLTVL.

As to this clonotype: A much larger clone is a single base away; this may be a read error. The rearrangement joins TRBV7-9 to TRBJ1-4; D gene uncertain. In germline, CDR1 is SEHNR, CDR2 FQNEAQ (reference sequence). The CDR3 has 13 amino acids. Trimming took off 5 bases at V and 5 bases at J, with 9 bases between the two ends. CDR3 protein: CASSPEVNEKLFF. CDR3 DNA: TGTGCCAGCAGCCCTGAGGTGAATGAAAAACTGTTTTTT.

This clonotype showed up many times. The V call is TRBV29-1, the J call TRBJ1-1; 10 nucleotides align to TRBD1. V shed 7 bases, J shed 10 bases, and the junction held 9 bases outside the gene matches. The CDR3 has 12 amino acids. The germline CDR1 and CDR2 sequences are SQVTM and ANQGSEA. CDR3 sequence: CSAQTGGIGAFF. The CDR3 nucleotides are TGCAGCGCCCAGACAGGGGGCATTGGAGCTTTCTTT.

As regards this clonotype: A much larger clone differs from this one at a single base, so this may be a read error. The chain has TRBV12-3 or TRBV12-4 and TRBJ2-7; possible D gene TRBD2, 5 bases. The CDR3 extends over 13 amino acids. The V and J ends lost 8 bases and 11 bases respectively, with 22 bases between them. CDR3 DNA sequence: TGTGCCAGCTGTTATGGCAGAATGCAGGAGGAGTACTTC. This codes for CASCYGRMQEEYF.

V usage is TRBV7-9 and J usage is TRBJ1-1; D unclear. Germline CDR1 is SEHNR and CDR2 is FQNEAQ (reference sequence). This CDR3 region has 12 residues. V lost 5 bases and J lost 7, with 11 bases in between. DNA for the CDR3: TGTGCCAGCAGCCCCGGGGAGGGTGAAGCTTTCTTT. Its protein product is CASSPGEGEAFF.

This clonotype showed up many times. The CDR3 protein is CASSFPSTSGGLRQETQYF. In DNA, the CDR3 is TGTGCCAGCAGCTTCCCCTCGACTAGCGGGGGGCTGCGCCAAGAGACCCAGTACTTC. This chain connects TRBV7-8 to TRBJ2-5, with TRBD2 identical over 13 bases. V was clipped by 3 bases and J by 1 base; unmatched bases: 11. This CDR3 region has 19 residues. The germline gives CDR1 SGHVS, CDR2 FQNEAQ.

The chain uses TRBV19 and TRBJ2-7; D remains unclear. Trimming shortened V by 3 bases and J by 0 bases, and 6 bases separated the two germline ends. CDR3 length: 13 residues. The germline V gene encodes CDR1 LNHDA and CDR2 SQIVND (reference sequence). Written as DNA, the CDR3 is TGTGCCAGTAGTATTGAGCTCTCCTACGAGCAGTACTTC. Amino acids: CASSIELSYEQYF. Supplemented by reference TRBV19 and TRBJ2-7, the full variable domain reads DGGITQSPKYLFRKEGQNVTLSCEQNLNHDAMYWYRQDPGQGLRLIYYSQIVNDFQKGDIAEGYSVSREKKESFPLTVTSAQKNPTAFYLCASSIELSYEQYFGPGTRLTVT.

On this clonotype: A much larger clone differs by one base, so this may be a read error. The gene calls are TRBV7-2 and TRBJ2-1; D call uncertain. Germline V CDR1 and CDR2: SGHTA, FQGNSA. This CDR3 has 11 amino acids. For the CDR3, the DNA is TGTGCCAGCAGCTTTTGGGATGAGCAGTTATTC. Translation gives CASSFWDEQLF. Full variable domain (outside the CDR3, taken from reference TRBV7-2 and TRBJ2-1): GAGVSQSPSNKVTEKGKDVELRCDPISGHTALYWYRQSLGQGLEFLIYFQGNSAPDKSGLPSDRFSAERTGGSVSTLTIQRTQQEDSAVYLCASSFWDEQLFGPGTRLTVL.

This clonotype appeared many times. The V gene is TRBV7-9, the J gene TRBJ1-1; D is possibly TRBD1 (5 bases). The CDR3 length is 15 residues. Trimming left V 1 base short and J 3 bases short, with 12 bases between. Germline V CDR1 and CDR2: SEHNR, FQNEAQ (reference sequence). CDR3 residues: CASSLGAGRDTEAFF. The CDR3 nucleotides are TGTGCCAGCAGCTTAGGGGCAGGGCGAGACACTGAAGCTTTCTTT.